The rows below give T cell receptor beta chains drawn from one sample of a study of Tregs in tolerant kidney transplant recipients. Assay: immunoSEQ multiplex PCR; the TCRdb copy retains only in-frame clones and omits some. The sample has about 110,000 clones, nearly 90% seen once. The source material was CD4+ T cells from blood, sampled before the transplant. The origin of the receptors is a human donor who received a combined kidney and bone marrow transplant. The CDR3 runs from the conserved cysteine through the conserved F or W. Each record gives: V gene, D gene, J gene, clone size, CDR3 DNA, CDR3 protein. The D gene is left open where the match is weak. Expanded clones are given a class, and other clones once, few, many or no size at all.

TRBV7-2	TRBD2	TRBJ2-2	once	TGTGCCAGCAGCAAGGGACTAGCGGGGGCCAGGGGAACCGGGGAGCTGTTTTTT	CASSKGLAGARGTGELFF
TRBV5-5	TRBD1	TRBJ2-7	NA	TGTGCCAGCAGCCCGGGGGAGGACAGGGCCTACGAGCAGTACTTC	CASSPGEDRAYEQYF
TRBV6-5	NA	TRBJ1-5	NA	TGTGCCAGCAGGCGTGGGGCAAGTCAGCCCCAGCATTTT	CASRRGASQPQHF
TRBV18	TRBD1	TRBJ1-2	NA	TGTGCCAGCTCACGACAGGGCGTAGATGGCTACACCTTC	CASSRQGVDGYTF
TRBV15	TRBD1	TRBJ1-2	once	TGTGCCACCAGCCCGGACGCGGACAGGGACTATGGCTACACCTTC	CATSPDADRDYGYTF
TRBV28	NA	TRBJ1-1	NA	TGTGCCAGCAGTTTAATTCTCACTGAAGCTTTCTTT	CASSLILTEAFF
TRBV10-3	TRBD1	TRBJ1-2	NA	TGTGCCATCAGTGAGGGACAGGGGATCAGAAACTATGGCTACACCTTC	CAISEGQGIRNYGYTF
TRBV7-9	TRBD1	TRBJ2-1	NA	TGTGCCAGCAGCTTAAGGTTGGGGACAGCCTACAATGAGCAGTTCTTC	CASSLRLGTAYNEQFF
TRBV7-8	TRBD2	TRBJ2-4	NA	TGTGCCACACTCCCGGGACTAGCGGTTTCCTTGGGCAAAAACATTCAGTACTTC	CATLPGLAVSLGKNIQYF
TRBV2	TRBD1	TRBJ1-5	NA	TGTGCCAGCAGTGGGGGACAGGGGGCGAATCAGCCCCAGCATTTT	CASSGGQGANQPQHF
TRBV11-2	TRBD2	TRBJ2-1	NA	TGTGCCAGCAGCTTAGAGATTGGGGAGCGGGGGGATCCCTACAATGAGCAGTTCTTC	CASSLEIGERGDPYNEQFF
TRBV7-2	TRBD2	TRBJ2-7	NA	TGTGCCAGCAGCCGGAGCCGGGGACTAGCGGGGGACGAGCAGTACTTC	CASSRSRGLAGDEQYF
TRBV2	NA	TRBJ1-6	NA	TGTGCCAGCAGAGCAGGGGCAGGTTCACCCCTCCACTTT	CASRAGAGSPLHF
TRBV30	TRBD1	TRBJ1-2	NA	TGTGCCTGGAACGGTGGGTCAGGGGGCAAGAAGGGCTATGGCTACACCTTC	CAWNGGSGGKKGYGYTF
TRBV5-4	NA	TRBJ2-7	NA	TGTGCCAGCAGCTTTCAGGGGCCCTACGAGCAGTACTTC	CASSFQGPYEQYF
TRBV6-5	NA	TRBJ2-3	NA	TGTGCCAGCAGCCGGGTTCGCACAGATACGCAGTATTTT	CASSRVRTDTQYF
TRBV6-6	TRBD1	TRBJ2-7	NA	TGTGCCAGCAGTTCAAACAGGGGCTACGAGCAGTACTTC	CASSSNRGYEQYF
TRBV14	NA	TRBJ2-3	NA	TGTGCCAGCAGCCAGATTAACAGGGTGATCACAGATACGCAGTATTTT	CASSQINRVITDTQYF
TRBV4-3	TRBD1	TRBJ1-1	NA	TGCGCCAGCAGCTATGACAGGGAGAACACTGAAGCTTTCTTT	CASSYDRENTEAFF
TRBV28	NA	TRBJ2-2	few	TGTGCCAGCAGTTTTCCCGGGACTTACTTCGCGAACACCGGGGAGCTGTTTTTT	CASSFPGTYFANTGELFF
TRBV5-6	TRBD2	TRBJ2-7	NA	TGTGCCAGCAACCTGGGGGTAGCGGGGGGCTACGAGCAGTACTTC	CASNLGVAGGYEQYF
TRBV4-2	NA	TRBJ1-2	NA	TGTGCCAGCAGCCTCCAGGACTTAGCTAACTATGGCTACACCTTC	CASSLQDLANYGYTF
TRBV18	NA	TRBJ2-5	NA	TGTGCCAGCTCACTATCAGAAGAGACCCAGTACTTC	CASSLSEETQYF
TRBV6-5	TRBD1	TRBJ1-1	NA	TGTGCCAGCAGTTACTCTTTTACAGGGGGCACTGAAGCTTTCTTT	CASSYSFTGGTEAFF